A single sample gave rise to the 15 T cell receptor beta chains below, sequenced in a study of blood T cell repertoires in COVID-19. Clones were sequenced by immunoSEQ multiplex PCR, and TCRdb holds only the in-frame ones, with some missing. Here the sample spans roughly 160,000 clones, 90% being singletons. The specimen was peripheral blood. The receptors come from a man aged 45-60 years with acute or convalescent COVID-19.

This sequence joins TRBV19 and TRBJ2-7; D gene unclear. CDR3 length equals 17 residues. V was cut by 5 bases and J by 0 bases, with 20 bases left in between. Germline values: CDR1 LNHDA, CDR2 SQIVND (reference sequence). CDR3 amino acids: CASSPTTQAPLSYEQYF. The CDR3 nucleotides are TGTGCCAGTAGTCCGACAACCCAGGCCCCCCTCTCCTACGAGCAGTACTTC.

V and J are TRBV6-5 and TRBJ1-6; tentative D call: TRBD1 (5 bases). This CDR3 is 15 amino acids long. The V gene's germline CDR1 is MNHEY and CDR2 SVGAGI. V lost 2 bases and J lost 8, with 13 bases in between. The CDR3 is CASSYQGAWDSPLHF. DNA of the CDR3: TGTGCCAGCAGTTACCAAGGGGCGTGGGATTCACCCCTCCACTTT.

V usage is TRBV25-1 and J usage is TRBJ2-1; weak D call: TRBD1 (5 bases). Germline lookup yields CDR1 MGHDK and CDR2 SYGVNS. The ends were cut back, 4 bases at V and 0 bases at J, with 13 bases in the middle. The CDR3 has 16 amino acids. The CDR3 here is CASSGAGISSYNEQFF. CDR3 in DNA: TGTGCCAGCAGTGGAGCAGGGATTAGCTCCTACAATGAGCAGTTCTTC.

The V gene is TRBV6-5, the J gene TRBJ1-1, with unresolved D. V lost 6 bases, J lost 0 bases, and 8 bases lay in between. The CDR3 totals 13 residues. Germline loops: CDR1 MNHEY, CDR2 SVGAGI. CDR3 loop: CASRSTVNTEAFF. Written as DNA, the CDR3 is TGTGCCAGCAGATCTACAGTGAACACTGAAGCTTTCTTT.

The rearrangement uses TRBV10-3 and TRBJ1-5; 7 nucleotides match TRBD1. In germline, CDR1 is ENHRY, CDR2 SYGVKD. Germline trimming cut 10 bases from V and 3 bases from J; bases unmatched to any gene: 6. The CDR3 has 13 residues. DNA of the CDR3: TGTGCCACCACAACAGGGGACAATCAGCCCCAGCATTTT. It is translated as CATTTGDNQPQHF.

The CDR3 reads CASSINRGADQETQYF. The CDR3 DNA reads TGTGCCAGCTCAATCAACAGGGGCGCGGACCAAGAGACCCAGTACTTC. The rearrangement joins TRBV18 to TRBJ2-5, with 7 bases lining up with TRBD1. The CDR3 extends over 16 amino acids. Looked up from germline, CDR1 is KGHSH and CDR2 is LQKENI. The ends lost 5 bases at V and 0 bases at J; junction bases unmatched: 9.

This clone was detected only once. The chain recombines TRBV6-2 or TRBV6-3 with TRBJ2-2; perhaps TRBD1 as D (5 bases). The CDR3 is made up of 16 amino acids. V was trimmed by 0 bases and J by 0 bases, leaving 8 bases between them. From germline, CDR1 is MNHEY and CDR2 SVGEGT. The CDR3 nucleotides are TGTGCCAGCAGTTACTCTTCAGGGACGAACACCGGGGAGCTGTTTTTT. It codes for CASSYSSGTNTGELFF.

In DNA, the CDR3 is TGTGCCAGCAGCGTAGCTAGGAGCGGGGGGAACACCGGGGAGCTGTTTTTT. Translating gives CASSVARSGGNTGELFF. J is TRBJ2-2 and V is TRBV9; 8 nucleotides match TRBD2. Germline V gene lookup returns CDR1 SGDLS and CDR2 YYNGEE. After removal of 0 bases from V and 1 base from J, the junction contained 5 bases not matched to a gene. The CDR3 consists of 17 residues.

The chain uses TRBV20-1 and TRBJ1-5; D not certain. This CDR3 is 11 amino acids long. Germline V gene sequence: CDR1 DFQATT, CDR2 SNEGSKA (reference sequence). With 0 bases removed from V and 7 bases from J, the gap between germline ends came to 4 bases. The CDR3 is CSARETQPQHF. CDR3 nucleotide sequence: TGCAGTGCTAGAGAAACACAGCCCCAGCATTTT.

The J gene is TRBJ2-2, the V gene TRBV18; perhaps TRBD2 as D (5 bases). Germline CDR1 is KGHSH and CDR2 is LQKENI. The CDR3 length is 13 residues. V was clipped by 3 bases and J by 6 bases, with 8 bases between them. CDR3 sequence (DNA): TGTGCCAGCTCACCCTCAGCGGCCGGGGAGCTGTTTTTT. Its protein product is CASSPSAAGELFF.

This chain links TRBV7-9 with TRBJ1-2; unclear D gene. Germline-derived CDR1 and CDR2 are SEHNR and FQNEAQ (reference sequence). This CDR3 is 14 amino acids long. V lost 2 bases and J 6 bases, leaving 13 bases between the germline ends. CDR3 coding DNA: TGTGCCAGCAGCTTATTCAACTGGGCTGATGGCTACACCTTC. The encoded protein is CASSLFNWADGYTF. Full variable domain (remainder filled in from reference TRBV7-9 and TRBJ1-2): DTGVSQNPRHKITKRGQNVTFRCDPISEHNRLYWYRQTLGQGPEFLTYFQNEAQLEKSRLLSDRFSAERPKGSFSTLEIQRTEQGDSAMYLCASSLFNWADGYTFGSGTRLTVV.

This CDR3 is CASSLTLLASGTGELFF. For the CDR3, the DNA is TGTGCCAGCAGCTTAACTTTGCTGGCTAGTGGCACCGGGGAGCTGTTTTTT. The chain joins TRBV11-3 to TRBJ2-2; D not resolved. The CDR3 loop spans 17 amino acids. V was clipped by 2 bases and J by 4 bases, with 17 bases between them. CDR1 and CDR2 (germline): SGHNT, YENEEA. The variable domain in full, with the rest retrieved from reference TRBV11-3 and TRBJ2-2, is EAGVVQSPRYKIIEKKQPVAFWCNPISGHNTLYWYLQNLGQGPELLIRYENEEAVDDSQLPKDRFSAERLKGVDSTLKIQPAELGDSAVYLCASSLTLLASGTGELFFGEGSRLTVL.

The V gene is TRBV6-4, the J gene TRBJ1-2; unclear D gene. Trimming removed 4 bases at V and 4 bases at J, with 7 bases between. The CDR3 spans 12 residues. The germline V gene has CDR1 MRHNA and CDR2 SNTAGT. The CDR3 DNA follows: TGTGCCAGCAGTGGGCCGGGCTATGGCTACACCTTC. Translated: CASSGPGYGYTF.

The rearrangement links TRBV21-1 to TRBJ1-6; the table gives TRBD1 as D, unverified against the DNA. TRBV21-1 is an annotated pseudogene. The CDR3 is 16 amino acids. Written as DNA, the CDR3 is TGTGCCAGCAGCCCCTCCGACAGGGGGCTTTATTCACCCCTCCACTTT. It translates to CASSPSDRGLYSPLHF.

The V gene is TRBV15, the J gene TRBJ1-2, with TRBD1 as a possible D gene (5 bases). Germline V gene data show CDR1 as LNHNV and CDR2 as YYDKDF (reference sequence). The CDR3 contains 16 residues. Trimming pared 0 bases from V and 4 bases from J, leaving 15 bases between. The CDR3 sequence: CATSRDNVLTAYGYTF. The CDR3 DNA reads TGTGCCACCAGCAGAGACAACGTTTTGACAGCCTATGGCTACACCTTC.